Following are 6 T cell receptor beta chains from one sample sequenced in a study of OX40 agonist ivuxolimab in advanced cancers. This table comes from immunoSEQ multiplex PCR, and its TCRdb copy is limited to in-frame clones, with some not included. The table includes around 67,000 clones, about 88% detected once. This material consisted of CD4+ or CD8+ T cells sorted from blood, taken in a trial of the OX40 agonist ivuxolimab. The receptors were gathered from an adult with an advanced solid tumor such as melanoma, head and neck, liver or kidney cancer.

V and J are TRBV9 and TRBJ1-6, with a weak D call TRBD1 (5 bases). This CDR3 is 15 amino acids long. Trimming stripped 1 base from V and 5 bases from J, with 10 bases between. Germline CDR1 reads SGDLS; CDR2 reads YYNGEE. CDR3 nucleotide sequence: TGTGCCAGCAGCGTATCCGGGACTAATAATTCACCCCTCCACTTT. It is translated as CASSVSGTNNSPLHF.

The rearrangement joins TRBV28 to TRBJ2-7; possibly TRBD1 or TRBD2 for D (6 bases each). The CDR3 covers 12 residues. The germline gives CDR1 MDHEN, CDR2 SYDVKM. The germline V and J ends were trimmed by 5 bases and 4 bases, with 9 bases remaining between them. For the CDR3, the DNA is TGTGCCAGCAGTGTAGGGGGGTACGAGCAGTACTTC. Amino acids: CASSVGGYEQYF.

This chain links TRBV7-8 with TRBJ2-3, with 10 bases aligning to TRBD1. Germline loops: CDR1 SGHVS, CDR2 FQNEAQ. This CDR3 spans 15 amino acids. J was trimmed by 11 bases and V by 1 base; bases with no gene match: 9. The CDR3 sequence is CASSLDRDRGMGQYF. In DNA form, the CDR3 reads TGTGCCAGCAGCTTAGACCGGGACAGGGGTATGGGGCAGTATTTT.

The gene calls are TRBV6-6 and TRBJ2-7; TRBD1 is a possible D gene (6 bases). Germline V gene lookup returns CDR1 MNHNY and CDR2 SVGAGI (reference sequence). Between the trimmed V and J ends, which lost 2 bases and 9 bases, there was a span of 11 bases. CDR3 length: 12 amino acids. CDR3 amino acids: CASSYGTNRQYF. CDR3 DNA sequence: TGTGCCAGCAGTTACGGGACAAATCGGCAGTACTTC.

J is TRBJ2-5 and V is TRBV9, with no clear D. V was cut by 4 bases and J by 1 base, with 11 bases left in between. This CDR3 is built from 14 residues. The germline V gene encodes CDR1 SGDLS and CDR2 YYNGEE. The CDR3 DNA reads as TGTGCCAGCAGCCCGCGGTTCCTCCAAGAGACCCAGTACTTC. It specifies CASSPRFLQETQYF.

CDR3 sequence: CASSYVTGPGAKPQHF. For the CDR3, the DNA is TGTGCCAGCAGTTACGTTACAGGGCCGGGGGCTAAGCCCCAGCATTTT. V gene TRBV6-6 combines with J gene TRBJ1-5; a weak D match, TRBD1 (6 bases). Germline V lookup: CDR1 MNHNY, CDR2 SVGAGI (reference sequence). V was trimmed by 2 bases and J by 8 bases, leaving 19 bases between them. This CDR3 region has 16 residues.